This T cell receptor beta chain was retrieved from a study of cytotoxic CD8 clonotypes in ibrutinib-treated CLL. For the study at large: Among responders, about 25 were partial and 2 complete; after median roughly 68 months, around 14 stayed remitted and 12 progressed. Study-wide results and limits: Exceeding age-matched healthy donors, baseline clonality also tracked the counts of circulating CD8+ T cells. Clonality went up at the time of ibrutinib response, stayed stable in sustained remission, and later dropped back toward its baseline level at progression.

TCRdb's copy holds only in-frame clones and misses some; the assay was immunoSEQ multiplex PCR. This sample has some 23,000 clones, with about 67% found just once. V lost 0 bases to trimming and J lost 13 bases, with 18 bases between them. CDR1 is LNHNV and CDR2 is YYDKDF in the germline V gene (reference sequence). The CDR3 consists of 14 residues. Turning to this clone: What it recognizes is unknown.

The J gene is TRBJ1-2, the V gene TRBV15; D may be TRBD1 (5 bases). This TCR was recovered from a human donor with chronic lymphocytic leukemia. This sample comprised PBMCs, obtained after 12 months of ibrutinib treatment. The CDR3 coding sequence is TGTGCCACCAGCAGAGATCTTGTTGCAGGGAGCCTCACCTTC. The encoded protein is CATSRDLVAGSLTF.